One and the same sample provided the 25 T cell receptor beta chains below, sequenced in a study of T-cell memory formation after mild COVID-19. TCRdb re-analysed the 5' RACE reads in MiXCR, keeping a single row per CDR3 protein. The sample yields fewer than 140,000 distinct CDR3 sequences, 15% to 20% seen once. What was sequenced was PBMCs or a T cell subset sorted from them (not recorded which). These TCRs come from an adult woman who had mild COVID-19 (a few samples of this study predate the infection). Cell type and time point are not known.

The chain employs TRBV12-3 or TRBV12-4 and TRBJ1-1, with a tentative D call TRBD1 (5 bases). The V gene lost 5 bases and the J gene lost 1 base, with 5 bases spanning the gap. This CDR3 comprises 12 residues. The CDR3 DNA reads TGTGCCAGCAGTGGACAGAACACTGAAGCTTTCTTT. Its protein product is CASSGQNTEAFF.

This clonotype was counted a few times. The chain links TRBV20-1 to TRBJ2-2, with D perhaps TRBD1 (5 bases). V lost 6 bases and J lost 1, with 12 bases in between. From germline, CDR1 is DFQATT and CDR2 SNEGSKA (reference sequence). This CDR3 is built from 14 residues. CDR3 coding DNA: TGCAGTGCGTGGACACCGGGGAACACCGGGGAGCTGTTTTTT. This translates into CSAWTPGNTGELFF.

The chain combines TRBV3-1 with TRBJ1-2, with D tentatively TRBD1 (5 bases). This CDR3 is 14 amino acids long. CDR1 and CDR2 from the germline V gene are LGHDT and YNNKEL (reference sequence). The V and J ends lost 2 bases and 5 bases respectively, with 12 bases between them. CDR3 in DNA: TGTGCCAGCAGCCAATCCGGGACGGTTTATGGCTACACCTTC. Translating gives CASSQSGTVYGYTF.

This chain joins TRBV20-1 and TRBJ2-1; D possibly corresponds to TRBD2 (6 bases). This CDR3 is built from 16 residues. CDR1 DFQATT and CDR2 SNEGSKA come from the germline V gene (reference sequence). Trimming left V 0 bases short and J 2 bases short, with 14 bases between. CDR3 nucleotide sequence: TGCAGTGCTAGAGATCGAGGGGCGGGGACCTACAATGAGCAGTTCTTC. Its protein is CSARDRGAGTYNEQFF.

The chain recombines TRBV28 with TRBJ2-7, with D possibly matching TRBD2 (6 bases). The V and J ends lost 6 bases and 5 bases respectively, with 17 bases between them. The germline CDR1 and CDR2 sequences are MDHEN and SYDVKM. The CDR3 totals 14 residues. CDR3 protein: CASRGFGRLDEQYF. The CDR3 bases are TGTGCCAGCAGGGGGTTCGGGAGACTGGACGAGCAGTACTTC.

The chain employs TRBV2 and TRBJ1-5, with 7 nucleotides matching TRBD1. The CDR3 runs to 13 residues. Germline V gene data show CDR1 as SNHLY and CDR2 as FYNNEI. V gave up 5 bases and J gave up 9 bases; unmatched junction bases: 7. The CDR3 region is CASSRGGPGPQHF. The CDR3 bases are TGTGCCAGCAGTAGAGGGGGCCCGGGGCCCCAGCATTTT.

The V and J genes are TRBV7-9 and TRBJ2-7; the match to TRBD2 covers 11 bases. Germline values: CDR1 SEHNR, CDR2 FQNEAQ (reference sequence). V was pared by 4 bases and J by 2 bases, with 4 bases of the junction left unmatched. This CDR3 contains 15 residues. The CDR3 loop is CASSSGTSGTYEQYF. The CDR3 DNA is TGTGCCAGCAGCTCTGGGACTAGCGGAACCTACGAGCAGTACTTC.

The chain recombines TRBV9 with TRBJ2-3, with 7 nucleotides matching TRBD2. This CDR3 is built from 17 residues. Trimming removed 4 bases from V and 4 bases from J; junction bases left unmatched: 15. Looked up from germline, CDR1 is SGDLS and CDR2 is YYNGEE. The CDR3 region is CASSPGGSSYGADTQYF. CDR3 in DNA: TGTGCCAGCAGCCCGGGAGGCTCTTCATACGGGGCAGATACGCAGTATTTT.

This clonotype was seen repeatedly, ten times or more. V usage is TRBV25-1 and J usage is TRBJ2-1; D perhaps matches TRBD2 (6 bases). The germline gives CDR1 MGHDK, CDR2 SYGVNS. The CDR3 runs to 13 residues. Trimming left V 6 bases short and J 6 bases short, with 12 bases between. In DNA, the CDR3 is TGTGCCAGCAGGGAGGGGTCACTCAATGAGCAGTTCTTC. Encoded protein: CASREGSLNEQFF.

V is TRBV12-3 or TRBV12-4 and J is TRBJ2-3, with 11 nucleotides matching TRBD2. This CDR3 has 16 amino acids. V gave up 8 bases and J gave up 1 base; unmatched junction bases: 8. The CDR3: CASHTQLAGGTDTQYF. As DNA, the CDR3 is TGTGCCAGCCATACTCAACTAGCGGGAGGCACAGATACGCAGTATTTT.

This clonotype was observed a handful of times. The chain uses TRBV7-9 and TRBJ2-3; weak D call: TRBD1 (5 bases). V was clipped by 6 bases and J by 1 base, with 5 bases between them. CDR1 is SEHNR, CDR2 FQNEAQ, per germline (reference sequence). There are 12 residues in the CDR3. The CDR3 DNA follows: TGTGCCAGCAGACAGGGCACAGATACGCAGTATTTT. Amino acids: CASRQGTDTQYF.

As DNA, the CDR3 is TGTGCCAGCAGCCGGACTAGCGGGAGGACAGATACGCAGTATTTT. Amino acids: CASSRTSGRTDTQYF. The chain couples TRBV7-9 to TRBJ2-3, with TRBD2 matching 14 bases. Germline V gene sequence: CDR1 SEHNR, CDR2 FQNEAQ (reference sequence). After removal of 5 bases from V and 3 bases from J, the junction contained 1 base not matched to a gene. The CDR3 length is 15 residues.

This clonotype was observed a handful of times. This rearrangement joins TRBV25-1 to TRBJ2-1, with 11 bases lining up with TRBD2. The CDR3 runs 20 residues. Per germline, CDR1 MGHDK and CDR2 SYGVNS. The trim removed 2 bases at V and 0 bases at J, leaving 12 bases unmatched. CDR3 sequence reads: CASSETGGLAGKSSYNEQFF. The DNA of the CDR3 is TGTGCCAGCAGTGAAACCGGAGGACTAGCGGGTAAGAGCTCCTACAATGAGCAGTTCTTC.

The chain links TRBV4-1 to TRBJ2-2; D is possibly TRBD2 (6 bases). CDR3 size: 15 residues. V lost 4 bases and J 1 base, leaving 10 bases between the germline ends. Germline assignment: CDR1 MGHRA and CDR2 YSYEKL. CDR3 region: CASSPSGLNTGELFF. CDR3 coding DNA: TGCGCCAGCAGCCCAAGCGGGTTGAACACCGGGGAGCTGTTTTTT.

This chain connects TRBV21-1 to TRBJ1-1; the table's D call, TRBD1, has no DNA check behind it. TRBV21-1 is a known pseudogene. The CDR3 totals 17 residues. The CDR3, as DNA: TGTGCCAGCAGCAAACTGGCGGGGGGCGGTTCGAACACTGAAGCTTTCTTT. As protein: CASSKLAGGGSNTEAFF.

The chain joins TRBV20-1 to TRBJ2-7; D remains ambiguous. V dropped 0 bases and J dropped 3 bases, with 3 bases sitting between them. Germline lookup yields CDR1 DFQATT and CDR2 SNEGSKA (reference sequence). The CDR3 totals 11 residues. CDR3 in amino acids: CSARDSYEQYF. Here the CDR3 DNA reads TGCAGTGCTAGAGATAGCTACGAGCAGTACTTC.

This clonotype has just a few counts. The chain couples TRBV12-3 or TRBV12-4 to TRBJ2-6; D is undetermined. CDR3 length equals 17 residues. Trimming cost V 3 bases and J 0 bases, with 12 bases left between them. The CDR3 DNA follows: TGTGCCAGCAGTTTCGTCACGTCCTTCTCTGGGGCCAACGTCCTGACTTTC. Protein: CASSFVTSFSGANVLTF.

There are a few counts of this clonotype. The gene calls are TRBV6-2 or TRBV6-3 and TRBJ2-5; tentatively, D is TRBD1 (5 bases). V was pared by 0 bases and J by 1 base, with 12 bases between. The CDR3 extends over 16 amino acids. Germline V gene data show CDR1 as MNHEY and CDR2 as SVGEGT. CDR3: CASSYSDTGAQETQYF. CDR3 sequence (DNA): TGTGCCAGCAGTTACTCTGATACAGGAGCCCAAGAGACCCAGTACTTC.

This clonotype was observed many times. The rearrangement links TRBV7-9 to TRBJ2-7; D is unclear. Trimming removed 4 bases at V and 3 bases at J, with 10 bases between. Germline loops: CDR1 SEHNR, CDR2 FQNEAQ (reference sequence). The CDR3 runs 13 residues. The CDR3 reads CASSSTASYEQYF. CDR3 sequence (DNA): TGTGCCAGCAGCTCCACAGCGAGCTACGAGCAGTACTTC.

This clonotype showed up just a few times. V and J are TRBV16 and TRBJ2-1; TRBD2 aligns across 7 bases. This CDR3 comprises 16 residues. Germline V lookup: CDR1 KGHSY, CDR2 FQNENV. V shed 2 bases, J shed 1 base, and the junction held 5 bases outside the gene matches. This CDR3 is CASSQGRGSSYNEQFF. DNA of the CDR3: TGTGCCAGCAGCCAAGGGCGCGGGAGTTCCTACAATGAGCAGTTCTTC.

The sample holds a few counts of this clonotype. The gene calls are TRBV5-8 and TRBJ2-7; no firm D call. V was clipped by 5 bases and J by 3 bases, with 9 bases between them. The CDR3 covers 12 residues. Germline lookup yields CDR1 SGHTS and CDR2 YDEGEE. This chain's CDR3 is CASRGLDYEQYF. CDR3 DNA sequence: TGTGCCAGCAGAGGGCTTGACTACGAGCAGTACTTC.

The J gene is TRBJ2-3, the V gene TRBV4-3, with D possibly being TRBD2 (6 bases). Germline CDR1 reads LGHNA; CDR2 reads YSLEER. Trimming removed 0 bases at V and 0 bases at J, with 19 bases between. This CDR3 is built from 19 residues. The CDR3 bases are TGCGCCAGCAGCCAAGACAGAGGGACGGGACTCTATAGCACAGATACGCAGTATTTT. It specifies CASSQDRGTGLYSTDTQYF.

This clonotype was counted between two and nine times. The chain carries TRBV5-1 and TRBJ1-2, with TRBD1 identical over 7 bases. The CDR3 length is 15 residues. Losses at the gene ends were 0 bases for V and 8 bases for J; bases not matched to a gene: 10. The germline V gene encodes CDR1 SGHRS and CDR2 YFSETQ. The CDR3 coding sequence is TGCGCCAGCAGCTTGGACTCCGGGACAGCCGAAGGCTACACCTTC. Translated: CASSLDSGTAEGYTF.

This clonotype was seen a few times. The chain couples TRBV7-9 to TRBJ1-1, with TRBD1 as a possible D gene (6 bases). Germline lookup yields CDR1 SEHNR and CDR2 FQNEAQ (reference sequence). The germline V and J ends were trimmed by 6 bases and 8 bases, with 16 bases remaining between them. The CDR3 runs to 13 residues. CDR3 in DNA: TGTGCCAGCAGGACTGAAACAGGGTCGGAAGCTTTCTTT. This codes for CASRTETGSEAFF.

In DNA form, the CDR3 reads TGTGCCAGCAGCCCAACAACAGGGAAAGCTTTCTTT. Its translation: CASSPTTGKAFF. The V gene is TRBV7-9, the J gene TRBJ1-1, with TRBD1 as a possible D gene (6 bases). Germline assignment: CDR1 SEHNR and CDR2 FQNEAQ (reference sequence). The CDR3 is made up of 12 amino acids. The germline V and J ends were trimmed by 5 bases and 9 bases, with 13 bases remaining between them.